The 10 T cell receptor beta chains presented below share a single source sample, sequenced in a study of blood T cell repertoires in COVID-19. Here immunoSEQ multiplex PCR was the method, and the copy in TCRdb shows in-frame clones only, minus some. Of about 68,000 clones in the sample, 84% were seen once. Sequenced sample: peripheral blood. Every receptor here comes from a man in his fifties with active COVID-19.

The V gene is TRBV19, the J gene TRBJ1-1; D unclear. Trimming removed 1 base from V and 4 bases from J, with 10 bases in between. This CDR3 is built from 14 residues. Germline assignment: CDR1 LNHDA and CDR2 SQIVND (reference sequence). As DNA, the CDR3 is TGTGCCAGTAGTATAGGTGCGGCGCCCACTGAAGCTTTCTTT. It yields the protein CASSIGAAPTEAFF.

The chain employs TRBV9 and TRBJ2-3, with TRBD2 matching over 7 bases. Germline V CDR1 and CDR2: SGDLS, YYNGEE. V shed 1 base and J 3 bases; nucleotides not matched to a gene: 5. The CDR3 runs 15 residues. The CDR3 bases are TGTGCCAGCAGCGTACTTAGCGGGTTGACAGATACGCAGTATTTT. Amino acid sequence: CASSVLSGLTDTQYF.

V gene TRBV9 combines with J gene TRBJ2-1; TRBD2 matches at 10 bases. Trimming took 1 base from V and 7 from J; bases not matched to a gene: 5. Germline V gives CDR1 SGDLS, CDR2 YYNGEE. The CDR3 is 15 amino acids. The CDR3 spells CASSVTGLAKNEQFF. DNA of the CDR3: TGTGCCAGCAGCGTAACGGGACTAGCGAAAAATGAGCAGTTCTTC.

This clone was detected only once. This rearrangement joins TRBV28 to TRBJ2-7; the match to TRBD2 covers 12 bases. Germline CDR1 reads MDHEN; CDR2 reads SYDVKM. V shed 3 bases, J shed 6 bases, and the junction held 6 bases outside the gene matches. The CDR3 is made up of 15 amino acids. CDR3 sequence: CASSFRLAGALEQYF. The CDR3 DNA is TGTGCCAGCAGTTTTCGACTAGCGGGGGCCCTCGAGCAGTACTTC.

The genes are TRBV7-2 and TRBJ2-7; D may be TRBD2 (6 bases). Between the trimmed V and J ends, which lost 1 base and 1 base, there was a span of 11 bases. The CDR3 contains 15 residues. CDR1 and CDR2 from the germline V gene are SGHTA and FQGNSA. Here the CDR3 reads CASSLVGGPSYEQYF. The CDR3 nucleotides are TGTGCCAGCAGCTTAGTGGGAGGACCTTCCTACGAGCAGTACTTC.

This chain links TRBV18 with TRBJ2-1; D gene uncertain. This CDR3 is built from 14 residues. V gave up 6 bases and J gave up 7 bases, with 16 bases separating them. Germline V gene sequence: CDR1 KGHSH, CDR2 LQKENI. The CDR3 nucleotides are TGTGCCAGCTCCCCGCCCCTAGGCTCGAATGAGCAGTTCTTC. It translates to CASSPPLGSNEQFF.

The CDR3 nucleotides read TGTGCCAGCAGCGTCGGGAGCGGGAGCACAGATACGCAGTATTTT. Amino acids: CASSVGSGSTDTQYF. The genes are TRBV9 and TRBJ2-3; possible D gene TRBD2, 6 bases. The CDR3 sequence is 15 residues long. V shed 2 bases and J shed 0 bases, with 10 bases lying between them. Germline V gene data show CDR1 as SGDLS and CDR2 as YYNGEE.

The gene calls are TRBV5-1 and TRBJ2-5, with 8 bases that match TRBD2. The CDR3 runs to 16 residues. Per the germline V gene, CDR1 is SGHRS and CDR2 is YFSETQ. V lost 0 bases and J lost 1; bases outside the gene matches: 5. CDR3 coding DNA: TGCGCCAGCAGCTTGGCGGTGCGGGAGGCCCAAGAGACCCAGTACTTC. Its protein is CASSLAVREAQETQYF.

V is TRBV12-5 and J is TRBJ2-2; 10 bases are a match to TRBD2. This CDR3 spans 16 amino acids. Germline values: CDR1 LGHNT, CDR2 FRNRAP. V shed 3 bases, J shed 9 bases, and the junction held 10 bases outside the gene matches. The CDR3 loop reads CASGFGLAGASRELFF. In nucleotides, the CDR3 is TGTGCTAGTGGTTTCGGTCTAGCGGGAGCTTCAAGGGAGCTGTTTTTT.

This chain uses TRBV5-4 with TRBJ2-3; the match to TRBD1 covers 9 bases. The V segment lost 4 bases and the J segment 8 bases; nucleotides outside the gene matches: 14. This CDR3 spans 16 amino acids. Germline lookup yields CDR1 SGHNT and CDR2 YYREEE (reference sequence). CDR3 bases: TGTGCCAGCAGCATAGGGACAGGGCCGGGACTGGGTACGCAGTATTTT. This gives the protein CASSIGTGPGLGTQYF.